Below are 17 T cell receptor beta chains sequenced from a single sample in a study of blood T cell repertoires in COVID-19. Here immunoSEQ multiplex PCR was the method, and the copy in TCRdb shows in-frame clones only, minus some. The sample shows some 170,000 clones, 87% of them seen only once. Specimen: PBMCs or T cells enriched from blood (not recorded which). The receptors derive from a human donor with acute COVID-19. The donor label of this sample is uncertain.

J is TRBJ2-3 and V is TRBV10-1, with 9 bases matching TRBD2. Germline V gene sequence: CDR1 WNHNN, CDR2 SYGVQD (reference sequence). The V and J ends lost 0 bases and 6 bases, in that order; junction bases with no gene match: 7. The CDR3 sequence is 16 residues long. As DNA, the CDR3 is TGCGCCAGCAGTGAGTCGGGGCGGGGGGGCCGCGATACGCAGTATTTT. Protein sequence: CASSESGRGGRDTQYF.

V is TRBV6-6 and J is TRBJ2-7, with D perhaps matching TRBD1 (5 bases). V was clipped by 6 bases and J by 7 bases, with 16 bases between them. This CDR3 has 13 residues. Germline assignment: CDR1 MNHNY and CDR2 SVGAGI (reference sequence). This chain's CDR3 is CASSLRSGPEQYF. CDR3 DNA sequence: TGTGCCAGCAGCCTCAGGTCAGGGCCGGAGCAGTACTTC.

The genes are TRBV6-2 or TRBV6-3 and TRBJ2-3; weak D call: TRBD1 (6 bases). With 0 bases removed from V and 5 bases from J, the gap between germline ends came to 15 bases. The CDR3 sequence is 16 residues long. CDR1 is MNHEY, CDR2 SVGEGT, per germline. CDR3: CASSYSTRGGIDTQYF. CDR3 coding DNA: TGTGCCAGCAGTTACTCGACCAGGGGTGGGATAGATACGCAGTATTTT.

The chain links TRBV28 to TRBJ1-2; maybe TRBD1 (5 bases). With 4 bases removed from V and 0 bases from J, the gap between germline ends came to 12 bases. CDR3 size: 15 residues. Germline assignment: CDR1 MDHEN and CDR2 SYDVKM. The CDR3 here is CASSSGLNSNYGYTF. In DNA form, the CDR3 reads TGTGCCAGCAGTTCGGGACTGAACTCTAACTATGGCTACACCTTC.

The chain uses TRBV12-3 or TRBV12-4 and TRBJ1-2; D gene ambiguous. The CDR3 covers 12 residues. V was clipped by 3 bases and J by 8 bases, with 10 bases between them. The chain's CDR3 is CASSFFASGYTF. The CDR3 coding sequence is TGTGCCAGCAGTTTTTTTGCGTCCGGCTACACCTTC.

The chain couples TRBV2 to TRBJ1-2, with TRBD1 matching 8 bases. CDR3 size: 17 residues. Germline V gene lookup returns CDR1 SNHLY and CDR2 FYNNEI. V lost 4 bases to trimming and J lost 5 bases; unmatched junction nucleotides: 15. This CDR3 reads CASSVQLDRAHGYGYTF. The CDR3, as DNA: TGTGCCAGCAGTGTACAGCTGGACAGGGCCCATGGGTATGGCTACACCTTC.

The V gene is TRBV9, the J gene TRBJ2-2; 10 nucleotides line up with TRBD1. Germline loops: CDR1 SGDLS, CDR2 YYNGEE. With V trimmed by 4 bases and J by 2 bases, 8 bases remained unmatched. The CDR3 spans 17 residues. The CDR3 reads CASSIPRDRGNTGELFF. In DNA form, the CDR3 reads TGTGCCAGCAGCATCCCCAGGGACAGGGGAAACACCGGGGAGCTGTTTTTT.

This clone was recorded a few times. Other DNA sequences in this sample translate to the same CDR3. The rearrangement uses TRBV5-1 and TRBJ1-2; 9 bases line up with TRBD1. Looked up from germline, CDR1 is SGHRS and CDR2 is YFSETQ. The CDR3 extends over 16 amino acids. The V gene end was trimmed by 4 bases and the J gene end by 2 bases; junction bases not matched to a gene: 9. CDR3 DNA sequence: TGCGCCAGCAGCGCCCTACCGGGACAGGGAAACTATGGCTACACCTTC. This sequence encodes CASSALPGQGNYGYTF.

The V gene is TRBV5-6, the J gene TRBJ1-1; 9 nucleotides match TRBD1. V gave up 1 base and J gave up 3 bases; unmatched junction bases: 4. Germline CDR1 and CDR2: SGHDT and YYEEEE. The CDR3 has 15 amino acids. Here the CDR3 reads CASSLRGQGDTEAFF. CDR3 in DNA: TGTGCCAGCAGCTTGCGGGGACAGGGCGACACTGAAGCTTTCTTT.

The rearrangement joins TRBV13 to TRBJ2-7; 9 bases match TRBD1. The CDR3 runs 13 residues. The germline CDR1 and CDR2 sequences are PRHDT and FYEKMQ (reference sequence). Losses at the gene ends were 5 bases for V and 5 bases for J; bases not matched to a gene: 4. The CDR3 DNA reads as TGTGCCAGCAGCACACAGGGGGCTGACGAGCAGTACTTC. Its translation is CASSTQGADEQYF.

The gene calls are TRBV3-1 (or the pseudogene TRBV3-2) and TRBJ2-5; 9 bases agree with TRBD2. The CDR3 is made up of 15 amino acids. The ends lost 1 base at V and 4 bases at J; junction bases unmatched: 4. In germline, CDR1 is LGHDT, CDR2 YNNKEL (reference sequence). CDR3 nucleotide sequence: TGTGCCAGCAGCCAAGGAGCGGGGGGAGCAGAGACCCAGTACTTC. It codes for CASSQGAGGAETQYF.

V gene TRBV29-1 combines with J gene TRBJ2-4; 7 bases are shared with TRBD1. The V gene end was trimmed by 6 bases and the J gene end by 5 bases; junction bases not matched to a gene: 10. This CDR3 comprises 14 residues. Per germline, CDR1 SQVTM and CDR2 ANQGSEA. In DNA, the CDR3 is TGCAGCGTCAAAAGGTACAGGGGTCAAAACATTCAGTACTTC. Protein product: CSVKRYRGQNIQYF.

The chain links TRBV9 to TRBJ1-1, with D tentatively TRBD1 (5 bases). V was trimmed by 4 bases and J by 7 bases, leaving 14 bases between them. Germline CDR1 reads SGDLS; CDR2 reads YYNGEE. The CDR3 runs 13 residues. In DNA form, the CDR3 reads TGTGCCAGCAGCTCGGGGGACGGTATTGAAGCTTTCTTT. This codes for CASSSGDGIEAFF.

The chain couples TRBV5-6 to TRBJ2-3, with D uncertain. This CDR3 has 15 residues. From germline, CDR1 is SGHDT and CDR2 YYEEEE. Deletions cut 0 bases from V and 1 base from J, with 9 bases between. CDR3 protein: CASSLGGGRTDTQYF. CDR3 DNA: TGTGCCAGCAGCTTGGGAGGCGGTCGCACAGATACGCAGTATTTT.

The gene calls are TRBV11-2 and TRBJ2-5, with 9 bases aligning to TRBD1. There are 17 residues in the CDR3. V trimming: 4 bases; J trimming: 5 bases; junction bases outside the gene matches: 14. Germline lookup yields CDR1 SGHAT and CDR2 FQNNGV. DNA of the CDR3: TGTGCCAGCAGCTCGTTCCCGGGACAGGGAAAGTCGGAGACCCAGTACTTC. Protein: CASSSFPGQGKSETQYF.

This clone showed up just a few times. As DNA, the CDR3 is TGTGCCAGTACCCCCGGGGGCAGGGGGGTTTCACCCCTCCACTTT. This gives the protein CASTPGGRGVSPLHF. V usage is TRBV19 and J usage is TRBJ1-6, with 7 bases lining up with TRBD1. From germline, CDR1 is LNHDA and CDR2 SQIVND (reference sequence). The length of the CDR3 is 15 residues. After removal of 7 bases from V and 9 bases from J, the junction contained 12 bases not matched to a gene.

The chain links TRBV7-3 to TRBJ2-7; possibly TRBD1 for D (7 bases). Germline V gene sequence: CDR1 SGHTA, CDR2 FQGTGA. This CDR3 is 15 amino acids long. Trimming stripped 2 bases from V and 4 bases from J, with 15 bases between. The CDR3: CASSLGAGQNYEQYF. CDR3 nucleotide sequence: TGTGCCAGCAGCTTAGGCGCGGGACAGAATTACGAGCAGTACTTC.